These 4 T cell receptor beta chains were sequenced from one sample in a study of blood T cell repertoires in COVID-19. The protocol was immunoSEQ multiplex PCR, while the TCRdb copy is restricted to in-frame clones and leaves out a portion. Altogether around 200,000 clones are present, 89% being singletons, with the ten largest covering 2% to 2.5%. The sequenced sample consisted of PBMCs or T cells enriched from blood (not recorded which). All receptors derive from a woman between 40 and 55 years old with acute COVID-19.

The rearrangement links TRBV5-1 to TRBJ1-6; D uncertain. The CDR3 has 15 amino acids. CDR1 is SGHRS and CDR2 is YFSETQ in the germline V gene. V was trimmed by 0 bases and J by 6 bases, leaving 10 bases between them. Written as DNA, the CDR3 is TGCGCCAGCAGCTTGGAGGGAGACTCTAATTCACCCCTCCACTTT. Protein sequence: CASSLEGDSNSPLHF.

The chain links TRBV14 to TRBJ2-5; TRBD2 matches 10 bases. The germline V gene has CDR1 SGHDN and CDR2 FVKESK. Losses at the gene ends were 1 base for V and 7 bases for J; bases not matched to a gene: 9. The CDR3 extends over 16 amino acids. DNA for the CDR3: TGTGCCAGCAGCCAAGTTCCTAGCGGGAGTTTCGGGACCCAGTACTTC. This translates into CASSQVPSGSFGTQYF. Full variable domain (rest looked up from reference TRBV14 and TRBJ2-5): EAGVTQFPSHSVIEKGQTVTLRCDPISGHDNLYWYRRVMGKEIKFLLHFVKESKQDESGMPNNRFLAERTGGTYSTLKVQPAELEDSGVYFCASSQVPSGSFGTQYFGPGTRLLVL.

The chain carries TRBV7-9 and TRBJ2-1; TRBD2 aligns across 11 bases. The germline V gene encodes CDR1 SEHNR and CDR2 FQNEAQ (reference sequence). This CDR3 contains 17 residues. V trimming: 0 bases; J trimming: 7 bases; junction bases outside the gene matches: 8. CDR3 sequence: CASSLAVTSGSGNEQFF. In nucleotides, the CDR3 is TGTGCCAGCAGCTTAGCAGTAACTAGCGGGAGTGGAAATGAGCAGTTCTTC.

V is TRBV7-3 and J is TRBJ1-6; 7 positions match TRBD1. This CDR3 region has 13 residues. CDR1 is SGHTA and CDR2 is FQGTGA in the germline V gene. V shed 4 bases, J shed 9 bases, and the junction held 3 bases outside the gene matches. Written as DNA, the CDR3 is TGTGCCAGCAGCTCCGACAGGGTTTCACCCCTCCACTTT. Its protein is CASSSDRVSPLHF.